This T cell receptor beta chain was recovered during a study of early T cells in non-severe SARS-CoV-2 infection. Study context: The authors sequenced bulk RNA from unsorted whole blood, leaving chains unpaired.

Study results and limitations: Database matching using VDJdb favored anti-spike CD8 responses, with private and CD4 specificities left missing.

Tagging with unique molecular identifiers was applied to individual cDNA molecules. TCRdb reprocessed the 5' RACE reads with MiXCR, giving one entry per CDR3 protein. The data show 60,000 to 65,000 distinct CDR3 sequences, roughly a tenth seen once. A word on this clonotype: Its antigen is not known.

This clonotype originated in an adult who was a healthcare worker with PCR-confirmed SARS-CoV-2 infection or an uninfected control (not recorded which). The sequencing input was whole blood.

The CDR3 sequence: CASSQGTSGGPIGKQFF. The CDR3 bases are TGTGCCAGCAGCCAGGGGACTAGCGGGGGCCCCATAGGGAAGCAGTTCTTC. This chain joins TRBV7-6 and TRBJ2-1; 14 bases are shared with TRBD2. V shed 5 bases and J 11 bases; nucleotides not matched to a gene: 14. Germline CDR1 and CDR2: SGHVS and FNYEAQ. This CDR3 is 17 amino acids long.